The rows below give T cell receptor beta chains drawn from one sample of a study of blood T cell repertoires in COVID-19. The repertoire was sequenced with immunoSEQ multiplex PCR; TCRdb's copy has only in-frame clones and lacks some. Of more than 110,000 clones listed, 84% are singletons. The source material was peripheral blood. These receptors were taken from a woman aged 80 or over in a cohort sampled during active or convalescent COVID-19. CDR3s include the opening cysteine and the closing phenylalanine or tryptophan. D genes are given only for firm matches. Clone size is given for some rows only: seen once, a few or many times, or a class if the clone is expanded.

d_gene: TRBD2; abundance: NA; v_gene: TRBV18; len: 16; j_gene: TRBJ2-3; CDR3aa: CASSHTSGGASDTQYF; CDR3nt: TGTGCCAGCTCACACACTAGCGGGGGGGCTAGTGATACGCAGTATTTT
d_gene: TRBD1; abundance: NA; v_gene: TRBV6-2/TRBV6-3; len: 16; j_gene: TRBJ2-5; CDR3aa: CASSYSDRGIQETQYF; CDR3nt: TGTGCCAGCAGTTACTCGGACAGGGGGATCCAAGAGACCCAGTACTTC
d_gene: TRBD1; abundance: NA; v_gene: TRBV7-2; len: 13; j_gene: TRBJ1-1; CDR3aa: CASSSGTGPEAFF; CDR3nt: TGTGCCAGCAGCTCTGGGACAGGGCCTGAAGCTTTCTTT
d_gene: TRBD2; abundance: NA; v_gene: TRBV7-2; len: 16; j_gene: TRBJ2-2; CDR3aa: CASSSPGLAGPRELFF; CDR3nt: TGTGCCAGCAGCTCACCGGGACTAGCGGGGCCTAGGGAGCTGTTTTTT
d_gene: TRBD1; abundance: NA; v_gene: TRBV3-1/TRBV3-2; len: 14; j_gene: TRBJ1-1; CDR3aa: CASSLGQVNTEAFF; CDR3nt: TGTGCCAGCAGCCTGGGACAGGTGAACACTGAAGCTTTCTTT
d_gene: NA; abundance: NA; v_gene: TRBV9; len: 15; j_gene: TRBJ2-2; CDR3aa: CASSVDAGNTGELFF; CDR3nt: TGTGCCAGCAGCGTAGACGCAGGGAACACCGGGGAGCTGTTTTTT
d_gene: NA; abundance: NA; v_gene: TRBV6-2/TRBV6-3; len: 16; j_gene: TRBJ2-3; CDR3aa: CASSYYRTPSTDTQYF; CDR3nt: TGTGCCAGCAGTTACTACAGAACCCCAAGCACAGATACGCAGTATTTT
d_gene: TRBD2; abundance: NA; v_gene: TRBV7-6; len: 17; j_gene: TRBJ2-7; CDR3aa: CASSLLAASGGLVEQYF; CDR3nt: TGTGCCAGCAGCCTTCTGGCGGCTAGCGGGGGTTTGGTCGAGCAGTACTTC
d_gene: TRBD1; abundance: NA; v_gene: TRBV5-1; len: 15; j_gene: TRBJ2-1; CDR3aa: CASSLGGQGTNEQFF; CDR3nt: TGCGCCAGCAGCTTGGGTGGACAGGGGACCAATGAGCAGTTCTTC
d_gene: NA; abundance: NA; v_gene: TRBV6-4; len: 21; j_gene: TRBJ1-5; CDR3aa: CASSDSSQGYFGRGVPQPQHF; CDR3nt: TGTGCCAGCAGTGACTCGTCCCAAGGATACTTTGGCAGAGGAGTCCCTCAGCCCCAGCATTTT
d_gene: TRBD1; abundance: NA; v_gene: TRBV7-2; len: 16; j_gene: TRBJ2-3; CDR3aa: CASSFRDRVRTDTQYF; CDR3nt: TGTGCCAGCAGCTTTCGGGACAGGGTGAGGACAGATACGCAGTATTTT
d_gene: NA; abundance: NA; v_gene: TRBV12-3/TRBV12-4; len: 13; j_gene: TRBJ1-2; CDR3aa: CASSLQGHYGYTF; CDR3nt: TGTGCCAGCAGTCTCCAGGGCCACTATGGCTACACCTTC
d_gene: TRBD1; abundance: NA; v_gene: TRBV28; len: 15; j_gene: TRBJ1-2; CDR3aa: CASSLGTGGNYGYTF; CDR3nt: TGTGCCAGCAGTTTAGGGACAGGGGGAAACTATGGCTACACCTTC
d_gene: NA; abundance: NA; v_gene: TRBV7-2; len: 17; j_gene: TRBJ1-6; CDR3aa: CASSAVRADRNNSPLHF; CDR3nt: TGTGCCAGCAGCGCAGTCAGGGCCGATAGGAATAATTCACCCCTCCACTTT
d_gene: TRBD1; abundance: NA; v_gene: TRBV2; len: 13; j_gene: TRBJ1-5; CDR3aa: CASKLDRNQPQHF; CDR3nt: TGTGCCAGCAAACTGGACAGGAATCAGCCCCAGCATTTT
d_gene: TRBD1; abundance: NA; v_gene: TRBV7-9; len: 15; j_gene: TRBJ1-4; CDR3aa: CASSLRGQFYEKLFF; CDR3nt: TGTGCCAGCAGCCTCAGGGGGCAATTCTATGAAAAACTGTTTTTT
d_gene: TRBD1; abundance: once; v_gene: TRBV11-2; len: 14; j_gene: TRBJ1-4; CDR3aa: CASSWTGTNEKLFF; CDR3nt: TGTGCCAGCAGCTGGACAGGGACTAATGAAAAACTGTTTTTT
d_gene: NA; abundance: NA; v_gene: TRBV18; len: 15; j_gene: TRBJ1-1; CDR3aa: CASSPPGAGNTEAFF; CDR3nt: TGTGCCAGCTCACCACCGGGCGCGGGAAACACTGAAGCTTTCTTT
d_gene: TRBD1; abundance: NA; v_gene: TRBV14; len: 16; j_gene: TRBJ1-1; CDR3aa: CASSRQGVRGSTEAFF; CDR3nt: TGTGCCAGCAGTCGACAGGGGGTGAGGGGTAGTACTGAAGCTTTCTTT
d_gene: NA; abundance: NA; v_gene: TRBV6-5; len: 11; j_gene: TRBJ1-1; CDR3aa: CASILKTEAFF; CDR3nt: TGTGCCAGCATCTTAAAAACTGAAGCTTTCTTT
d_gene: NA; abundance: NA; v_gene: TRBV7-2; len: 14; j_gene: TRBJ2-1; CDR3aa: CASSLRGGIGEQFF; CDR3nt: TGTGCCAGCAGTTTACGTGGGGGCATCGGTGAGCAGTTCTTC
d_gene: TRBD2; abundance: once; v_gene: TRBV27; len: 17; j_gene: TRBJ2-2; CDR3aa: CASSLLYRRAGAGELFF; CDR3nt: TGTGCCAGCAGTTTATTGTACCGGCGAGCGGGGGCCGGGGAGCTGTTTTTT
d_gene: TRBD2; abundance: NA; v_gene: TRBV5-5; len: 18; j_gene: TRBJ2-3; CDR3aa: CASSRRTSGGAETDTQYF; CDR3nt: TGTGCCAGCAGCCGACGGACTAGCGGGGGGGCCGAGACAGATACGCAGTATTTT
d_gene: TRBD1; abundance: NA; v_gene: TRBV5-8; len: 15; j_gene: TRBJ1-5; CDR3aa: CASRLDRGLSQPQHF; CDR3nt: TGTGCCAGCAGACTAGACAGGGGGCTCAGTCAGCCCCAGCATTTT
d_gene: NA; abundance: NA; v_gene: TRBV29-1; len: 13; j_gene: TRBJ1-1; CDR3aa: CSVAAIMNTEAFF; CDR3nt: TGCAGCGTTGCTGCGATAATGAACACTGAAGCTTTCTTT
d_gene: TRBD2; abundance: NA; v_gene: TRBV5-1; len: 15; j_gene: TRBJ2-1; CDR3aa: CASSPGLAGFNEQFF; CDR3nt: TGCGCCAGCAGCCCGGGACTAGCGGGCTTCAATGAGCAGTTCTTC
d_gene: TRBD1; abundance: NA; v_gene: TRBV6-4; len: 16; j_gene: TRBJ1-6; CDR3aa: CASSLHGTGDNSPLHF; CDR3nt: TGTGCCAGCAGCCTCCATGGGACAGGGGATAATTCACCCCTCCACTTT
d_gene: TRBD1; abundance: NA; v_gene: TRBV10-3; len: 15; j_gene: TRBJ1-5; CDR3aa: CAISDRDRPYQPQHF; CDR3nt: TGTGCCATCAGTGACCGGGACAGACCTTATCAGCCCCAGCATTTT
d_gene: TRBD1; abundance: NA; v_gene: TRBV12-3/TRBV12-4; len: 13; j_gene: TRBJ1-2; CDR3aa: CASSFGTGGRYTF; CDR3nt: TGTGCCAGCAGTTTCGGTACAGGGGGAAGATACACCTTC
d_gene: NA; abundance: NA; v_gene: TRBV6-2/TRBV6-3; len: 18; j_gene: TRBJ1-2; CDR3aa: CASSYSSRFRPGDYGYTF; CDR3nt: TGTGCCAGCAGTTACTCGAGTAGGTTCCGACCAGGGGACTATGGCTACACCTTC
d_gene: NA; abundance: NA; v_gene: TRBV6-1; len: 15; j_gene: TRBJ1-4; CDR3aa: CASSEQGLPNEKLFF; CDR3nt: TGTGCCAGCAGTGAACAGGGACTCCCTAATGAAAAACTGTTTTTT
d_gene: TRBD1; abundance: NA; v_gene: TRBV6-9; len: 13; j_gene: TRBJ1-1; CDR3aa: CARMDREDTEAFF; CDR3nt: TGTGCCAGAATGGACAGGGAGGACACTGAAGCTTTCTTT
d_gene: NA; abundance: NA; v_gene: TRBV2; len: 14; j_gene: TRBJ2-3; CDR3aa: CASRAGTSTDTQYF; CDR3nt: TGTGCCAGCAGGGCCGGGACTAGCACAGATACGCAGTATTTT
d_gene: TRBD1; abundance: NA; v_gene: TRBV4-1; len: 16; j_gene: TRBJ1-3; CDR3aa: CASSQMGQSSGNTIYF; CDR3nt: TGCGCCAGCAGCCAAATGGGACAGAGCTCTGGAAACACCATATATTTT
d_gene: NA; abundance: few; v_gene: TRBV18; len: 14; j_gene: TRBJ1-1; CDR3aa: CASSQQVRPNEAFF; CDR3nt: TGTGCCAGCTCCCAACAGGTCCGACCCAATGAAGCTTTCTTT
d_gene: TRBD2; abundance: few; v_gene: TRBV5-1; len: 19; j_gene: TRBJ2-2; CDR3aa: CASSFGLAGGPANTGELFF; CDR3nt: TGCGCCAGCAGCTTCGGTCTAGCGGGGGGTCCCGCGAACACCGGGGAGCTGTTTTTT